This passage covers 3 T cell receptor beta chains from one sample sequenced in a study of chronic HIV infection and antiretroviral therapy. TCRdb recomputed calls from the 5' RACE reads with MiXCR, one row per CDR3 protein. This sample has about 38,000 distinct CDR3 sequences, with 7% to 10% found just once. Sequences were obtained from peripheral blood. All receptors derive from an adult who had HIV and had not received antiretroviral therapy, or was an uninfected healthy control (not recorded which).

The chain carries TRBV29-1 and TRBJ2-3; 13 bases are a match to TRBD2. CDR1 SQVTM and CDR2 ANQGSEA come from the germline V gene. The CDR3 sequence is 15 residues long. J was trimmed by 2 bases and V by 4 bases; bases with no gene match: 3. The CDR3 bases are TGCAGCGTTGGGGGACTAGCGGGGCCCACAGATACGCAGTATTTT. It translates to CSVGGLAGPTDTQYF.

J is TRBJ1-1 and V is TRBV6-5; D is possibly TRBD1 (6 bases). The V gene's germline CDR1 is MNHEY and CDR2 SVGAGI. The length of the CDR3 is 14 residues. Deletions cut 5 bases from V and 2 bases from J, with 12 bases between. CDR3 DNA: TGTGCCAGCAGTACAGGGAAATTTAACACTGAAGCTTTCTTT. This gives the protein CASSTGKFNTEAFF.

This clonotype was counted many times. V and J are TRBV6-2 or TRBV6-3 and TRBJ2-1; 11 bases line up with TRBD2. The germline V gene has CDR1 MNHEY and CDR2 SVGEGT. Trimming cost V 6 bases and J 6 bases; bases outside gene matches: 10. The CDR3 spans 16 residues. The CDR3 region is CASSDRSGRDSNEQFF. The CDR3 region has the DNA TGTGCCAGCAGCGACCGTAGCGGGAGGGACAGCAATGAGCAGTTCTTC.